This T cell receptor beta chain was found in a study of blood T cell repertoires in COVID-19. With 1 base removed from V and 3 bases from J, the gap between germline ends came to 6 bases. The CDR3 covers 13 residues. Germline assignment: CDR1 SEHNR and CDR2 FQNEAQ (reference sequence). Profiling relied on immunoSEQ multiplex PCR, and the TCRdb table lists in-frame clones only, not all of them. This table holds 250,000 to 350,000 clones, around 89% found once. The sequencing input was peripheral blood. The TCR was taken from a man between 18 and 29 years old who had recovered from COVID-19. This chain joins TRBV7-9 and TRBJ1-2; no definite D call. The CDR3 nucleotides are TGTGCCAGCAGCTTAGGCAGTCACTATGGCTACACCTTC. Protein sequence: CASSLGSHYGYTF.